Below are 27 T cell receptor beta chains sequenced from a single sample in a study of cytomegalovirus exposure and HLA in healthy donors. The PCR was carried out with 60 Vbeta primers and 13 Jbeta primers. The table came from immunoSEQ multiplex PCR; TCRdb's copy has only in-frame clones and leaves some out. The repertoire includes 200,000 or so clones, 80% to 90% of them detected once, and over 1% sits in the top ten. The specimen sequenced was PBMCs. The source is a young man in good health and CMV-seronegative.

The rearrangement links TRBV6-6 to TRBJ2-5; 10 bases are shared with TRBD2. Looked up from germline, CDR1 is MNHNY and CDR2 is SVGAGI (reference sequence). The J segment lost 3 bases and the V segment lost 4 bases, leaving 2 bases of the junction unmatched. The length of the CDR3 is 14 residues. CDR3 residues: CASSSSGGEETQYF. CDR3 bases: TGTGCCAGCAGTTCTAGCGGGGGAGAAGAGACCCAGTACTTC.

The chain carries TRBV4-3 and TRBJ1-2; 10 bases are shared with TRBD1. CDR1 is LGHNA, CDR2 YSLEER, per germline. V lost 2 bases and J lost 4; bases outside the gene matches: 1. The CDR3 has 14 amino acids. The CDR3 spells CASSQRDRGYGYTF. The CDR3 DNA reads TGCGCCAGCAGCCAACGGGACAGGGGCTATGGCTACACCTTC.

The genes are TRBV6-1 and TRBJ2-7; 9 bases are a match to TRBD1. The CDR3 spans 13 residues. With 5 bases clipped from V and 6 bases from J, the junction kept 5 bases outside the gene matches. Per the germline V gene, CDR1 is MNHNS and CDR2 is SASEGT. The CDR3 is CASSWDRESEQYF. CDR3 DNA sequence: TGTGCCAGCAGTTGGGACAGGGAGTCCGAGCAGTACTTC.

This clone was observed a handful of times. The CDR3 DNA sequence: TGTGCCAGCTCACAATCAGTCTCCTACGAGCAGTACTTC. Translated, it gives CASSQSVSYEQYF. This chain uses TRBV18 with TRBJ2-7; D is undetermined. Trimming pared 4 bases from V and 0 bases from J, leaving 7 bases between. Looked up from germline, CDR1 is KGHSH and CDR2 is LQKENI. This CDR3 is built from 13 residues.

The rearrangement joins TRBV28 to TRBJ2-7, with TRBD2 as a possible D gene (5 bases). Looked up from germline, CDR1 is MDHEN and CDR2 is SYDVKM. This CDR3 is 16 amino acids long. V lost 4 bases, J lost 1 base, and 17 bases lay in between. In DNA, the CDR3 is TGTGCCAGCAGTTCCGGAAAATGGGGAGAGTCCTACGAGCAGTACTTC. Translating gives CASSSGKWGESYEQYF.

The chain links TRBV19 to TRBJ2-7; D perhaps matches TRBD2 (5 bases). The CDR3 is 14 residues long. Trimming took off 3 bases at V and 4 bases at J, with 13 bases between the two ends. Germline V CDR1 and CDR2: LNHDA, SQIVND (reference sequence). The CDR3 reads CASSISSGGYEQYF. As DNA, the CDR3 is TGTGCCAGTAGTATCTCCAGCGGAGGATACGAGCAGTACTTC.

The genes are TRBV11-2 and TRBJ1-6; TRBD1 might be the D (5 bases). Trimming removed 0 bases at V and 3 bases at J, with 12 bases between. Looked up from germline, CDR1 is SGHAT and CDR2 is FQNNGV. This CDR3 has 17 amino acids. CDR3: CASSLELQGNYNSPLHF. The DNA of the CDR3 is TGTGCCAGCAGCTTAGAACTCCAGGGAAACTATAATTCACCCCTCCACTTT.

The genes are TRBV4-3 and TRBJ2-5; a weak D match, TRBD1 (5 bases). This CDR3 contains 14 residues. Deletions cut 4 bases from V and 5 bases from J, with 14 bases between. The germline CDR1 and CDR2 sequences are LGHNA and YSLEER. The DNA of the CDR3 is TGCGCCAGCAGCCCACGACAGCTAGATGAGACCCAGTACTTC. It yields the protein CASSPRQLDETQYF.

The CDR3 sequence: CATSRDAFGSPLHF. Here the CDR3 DNA reads TGTGCCACCAGCAGAGATGCATTCGGGTCACCCCTCCACTTT. The chain combines TRBV15 with TRBJ1-6; D is undetermined. The CDR3 has 14 amino acids. Trimming cost V 0 bases and J 10 bases, with 10 bases left between them. Germline lookup yields CDR1 LNHNV and CDR2 YYDKDF (reference sequence).

This clone has just a few counts. V usage is TRBV5-5 and J usage is TRBJ2-6; TRBD1 aligns across 10 bases. Germline CDR1 reads SGHKS; CDR2 reads YYEKEE (reference sequence). The J segment lost 2 bases and the V segment lost 6 bases, leaving 8 bases of the junction unmatched. The CDR3 loop spans 17 amino acids. The CDR3 DNA sequence: TGTGCCAGCAACGATGACAGGGGGCGAACTGGGGCCAACGTCCTGACTTTC. Amino acid sequence: CASNDDRGRTGANVLTF. The full variable domain, in which reference TRBV5-5 and TRBJ2-6 provide the parts outside the CDR3, is DAGVTQSPTHLIKTRGQQVTLRCSPISGHKSVSWYQQVLGQGPQFIFQYYEKEERGRGNFPDRFSARQFPNYSSELNVNALLLGDSALYLCASNDDRGRTGANVLTFGAGSRLTVL.

The chain uses TRBV28 and TRBJ1-5, with TRBD1 matching over 7 bases. Trimming at V came to 6 bases and at J to 2 bases, leaving 10 bases not matched to a gene. The CDR3 consists of 16 residues. The germline V gene encodes CDR1 MDHEN and CDR2 SYDVKM. The CDR3 loop reads CASRGTGARGNQPQHF. The CDR3 DNA sequence: TGTGCCAGCAGAGGTACAGGGGCGAGGGGCAATCAGCCCCAGCATTTT.

The rearrangement links TRBV6-1 to TRBJ2-5; 7 bases align to TRBD2. V trimming: 6 bases; J trimming: 4 bases; junction bases outside the gene matches: 2. CDR3 length: 12 amino acids. Germline CDR1 is MNHNS and CDR2 is SASEGT. The CDR3 is CASSLAGETQYF. DNA of the CDR3: TGTGCCAGCAGCTTAGCGGGAGAGACCCAGTACTTC.

The chain combines TRBV7-9 with TRBJ2-1, with 7 bases identical to TRBD1. Germline trimming cut 7 bases from V and 5 bases from J; bases unmatched to any gene: 5. CDR1 SEHNR and CDR2 FQNEAQ come from the germline V gene (reference sequence). The CDR3 length is 13 residues. CDR3 bases: TGTGCCAGCATGGGACAGCTACACAATGAGCAGTTCTTC. It is translated as CASMGQLHNEQFF.

The chain combines TRBV4-2 with TRBJ2-6, with a possible D match to TRBD1 (5 bases). CDR3 size: 16 residues. Germline assignment: CDR1 LGHNA and CDR2 YNFKEQ. V was shortened by 0 bases and J by 2 bases, with 8 bases between the two germline ends. CDR3 nucleotide sequence: TGTGCCAGCAGCCAAGACCCAGGGACTGGGGCCAACGTCCTGACTTTC. This encodes CASSQDPGTGANVLTF.

The chain couples TRBV29-1 to TRBJ2-5; TRBD2 matches 8 bases. This CDR3 is 12 amino acids long. J lost 5 bases, V lost 3 bases, and 2 bases had no gene match. Germline lookup yields CDR1 SQVTM and CDR2 ANQGSEA. The CDR3 spells CSVDPGGETQYF. The CDR3 nucleotides are TGCAGCGTTGATCCGGGGGGGGAGACCCAGTACTTC.

The V call is TRBV19, the J call TRBJ2-2; maybe TRBD2 (6 bases). There are 14 residues in the CDR3. Germline values: CDR1 LNHDA, CDR2 SQIVND (reference sequence). V was clipped by 11 bases and J by 7 bases, with 20 bases between them. CDR3 nucleotide sequence: TGTGCCTCAGAACAGAGAACGGGAGACGGGGAGCTGTTTTTT. Translated, it gives CASEQRTGDGELFF.

V usage is TRBV5-1 and J usage is TRBJ1-5; a weak D match, TRBD1 (6 bases). CDR3 length equals 17 residues. Germline CDR1 reads SGHRS; CDR2 reads YFSETQ. Between the trimmed V and J ends, which lost 0 bases and 4 bases, there was a span of 17 bases. In nucleotides, the CDR3 is TGCGCCAGCAGCTTGGGCCCACAGGGCTTTTTAAATCAGCCCCAGCATTTT. Translation gives CASSLGPQGFLNQPQHF.

The V and J genes are TRBV2 and TRBJ2-5; a possible D gene is TRBD1 (6 bases). Per germline, CDR1 SNHLY and CDR2 FYNNEI. V lost 5 bases, J lost 5 bases, and 15 bases lay in between. The CDR3 is 14 amino acids. CDR3 residues: CASSQQGRRETQYF. CDR3 DNA sequence: TGTGCCAGCAGTCAACAGGGAAGGAGGGAGACCCAGTACTTC.

This chain connects TRBV6-5 to TRBJ1-2, with 11 bases matching TRBD1. Germline CDR1 and CDR2: MNHEY and SVGAGI. The CDR3 length is 14 residues. V was pared by 6 bases and J by 7 bases, with 7 bases of the junction left unmatched. The CDR3, as DNA: TGTGCCAGCAGGCCGGGACAGGGGGGAACTGGCTACACCTTC. It encodes CASRPGQGGTGYTF.

The J gene is TRBJ2-5, the V gene TRBV4-2; a possible D gene is TRBD2 (5 bases). The CDR3 extends over 17 amino acids. Germline CDR1 reads LGHNA; CDR2 reads YNFKEQ. Trimming shortened V by 5 bases and J by 1 base, and 20 bases separated the two germline ends. The DNA for the CDR3 is TGTGCCAGCAGCGAGGGCCTAGGGCAGGACTTCCAAGAGACCCAGTACTTC. It is translated as CASSEGLGQDFQETQYF.

This chain uses TRBV2 with TRBJ2-3, with 8 bases identical to TRBD2. The CDR3 contains 15 residues. With V trimmed by 8 bases and J by 0 bases, 7 bases remained unmatched. The germline CDR1 and CDR2 sequences are SNHLY and FYNNEI. CDR3 amino acids: CASGWAGGSTDTQYF. The CDR3 nucleotides read TGTGCCAGCGGATGGGCGGGGGGCAGCACAGATACGCAGTATTTT.

The chain carries TRBV7-6 and TRBJ2-7; 8 positions agree with TRBD1. With 2 bases clipped from V and 7 bases from J, the junction kept 13 bases outside the gene matches. The length of the CDR3 is 16 residues. The V gene's germline CDR1 is SGHVS and CDR2 FNYEAQ. Written as DNA, the CDR3 is TGTGCCAGCAGCTTACGAAGTCCGGGACAGGCGTCTGAGCAGTACTTC. Translated, it gives CASSLRSPGQASEQYF.

The rearrangement uses TRBV27 and TRBJ1-5; D uncertain. This CDR3 is 13 amino acids long. Germline V lookup: CDR1 MNHEY, CDR2 SMNVEV (reference sequence). Trimming removed 5 bases at V and 5 bases at J, with 10 bases between. This CDR3 reads CASSRRLDQPQHF. Written as DNA, the CDR3 is TGTGCCAGCAGTCGGAGGCTTGATCAGCCCCAGCATTTT.

The rearrangement joins TRBV7-2 to TRBJ2-1, with 13 positions matching TRBD2. The CDR3 covers 17 residues. V was clipped by 1 base and J by 6 bases; unmatched bases: 6. Germline lookup yields CDR1 SGHTA and CDR2 FQGNSA. The CDR3 protein is CASSLGALAGGRNEQFF. In nucleotides, the CDR3 is TGTGCCAGCAGCTTAGGGGCACTAGCGGGGGGGCGCAATGAGCAGTTCTTC.

This clone showed up just once. The V gene is TRBV5-4, the J gene TRBJ2-7, with 10 bases that match TRBD1. The J segment lost 2 bases and the V segment lost 2 bases, leaving 7 bases of the junction unmatched. The CDR3 covers 16 residues. Germline values: CDR1 SGHNT, CDR2 YYREEE (reference sequence). CDR3 sequence: CASSFLLTGGAYEQYF. The CDR3 DNA follows: TGTGCCAGCAGCTTTCTCTTGACAGGGGGCGCCTACGAGCAGTACTTC. The variable domain in full, completed from reference TRBV5-4 and TRBJ2-7, reads ETGVTQSPTHLIKTRGQQVTLRCSSQSGHNTVSWYQQALGQGPQFIFQYYREEENGRGNFPPRFSGLQFPNYSSELNVNALELDDSALYLCASSFLLTGGAYEQYFGPGTRLTVT.

This clone appeared a few times. The rearrangement links TRBV28 to TRBJ2-7, with D possibly matching TRBD1 (6 bases). This CDR3 contains 16 residues. Trimming removed 3 bases from V and 3 bases from J, with 18 bases in between. Germline values: CDR1 MDHEN, CDR2 SYDVKM. CDR3 coding DNA: TGTGCCAGCAGTTTCTCGGCGTGGGACACCAACTACGAGCAGTACTTC. Translating gives CASSFSAWDTNYEQYF.

This clone occurred once. V and J are TRBV19 and TRBJ1-5; 8 positions match TRBD1. The CDR3 spans 18 residues. Trimming removed 9 bases from V and 4 bases from J; junction bases left unmatched: 20. The germline V gene encodes CDR1 LNHDA and CDR2 SQIVND (reference sequence). The CDR3 nucleotides read TGTGCCAGCCAACCGAGACGCCCCGGACAGGGCCCTAATCAGCCCCAGCATTTT. Its protein product is CASQPRRPGQGPNQPQHF. Based on the CDR3 plus reference TRBV19 and TRBJ1-5, the full variable domain is DGGITQSPKYLFRKEGQNVTLSCEQNLNHDAMYWYRQDPGQGLRLIYYSQIVNDFQKGDIAEGYSVSREKKESFPLTVTSAQKNPTAFYLCASQPRRPGQGPNQPQHFGDGTRLSIL.